One sample yielded the 13 T cell receptor beta chains listed below, sequenced in a study of T-cell reconstitution after alpha-beta-depleted transplantation in children (dated by TCRdb to the mid-2010s). Library generation was performed with PCR. Sequenced on an Illumina HiSeq 2500. To normalize quantification of the TCRbeta repertoire, the TCR libraries were built with molecular barcoding that relied on unique molecular identifiers. TCRdb cleaned the public reads at Q25 with fastp, built clones with MiXCR and kept in-frame beta chains. Entries are consolidated by CDR3 protein sequence, retaining the most common genes and DNA. The sample data list 200,000 to 250,000 distinct CDR3 sequences, and around 8% of these were observed just once. The top ten hold roughly 5.8% of the sample. This sample's treatment or condition label indicates: allogeneic hematopoietic cell transplantation with graft depleted of TCRalphabeta T cells and CD19 B cells.

The sample was PBMCs, mostly from graft donor cells, taken 180 days after TCRalphabeta/CD19-depleted stem cell transplant. The receptors come from a male patient younger than 18 who had a stem cell transplant for acute lymphoblastic leukemia, so the T cells may come from the graft donor.

This clonotype was counted ten times or more. The chain combines TRBV20-1 with TRBJ2-7, with no clear D. Looked up from germline, CDR1 is DFQATT and CDR2 is SNEGSKA (reference sequence). The V end lost 3 bases, the J end lost 3 bases, and 9 bases lay between the germline ends. The CDR3 is 12 residues long. CDR3: CSASQDSYEQYF. In nucleotides, the CDR3 is TGCAGTGCTAGTCAGGATAGCTACGAGCAGTACTTC.

This clonotype has a count of ten or more. No conserved phenylalanine or tryptophan is present at the end of the CDR3, so a read error is the likely explanation. The rearrangement links TRBV7-9 to TRBJ2-6; TRBD1 matches at 8 bases. Germline V gene lookup returns CDR1 SEHNR and CDR2 FQNEAQ (reference sequence). The CDR3 is 17 residues long. V lost 4 bases to trimming and J lost 0 bases; unmatched junction nucleotides: 5. CDR3 sequence reads: CASSYGTGPSGANVLTL. CDR3 coding DNA: TGTGCCAGCAGCTACGGGACAGGACCCTCTGGGGCCAACGTCCTGACTCTC.

This clonotype was detected only a few times. The rearrangement joins TRBV20-1 to TRBJ2-5, with D possibly matching TRBD2 (6 bases). Germline V gene lookup returns CDR1 DFQATT and CDR2 SNEGSKA (reference sequence). The V and J ends lost 6 bases and 4 bases respectively, with 24 bases between them. CDR3 length equals 16 residues. CDR3 region: CSAQAYWGEHGETQYF. The DNA of the CDR3 is TGCAGTGCCCAAGCATATTGGGGGGAACACGGAGAGACCCAGTACTTC.

At least ten counts were recorded for this clonotype. The rearrangement joins TRBV21-1 to TRBJ1-5; TRBD1, the D gene given by the table, was not confirmed from the DNA. TRBV21-1 represents a pseudogene. The CDR3 extends over 16 amino acids. CDR3 residues: CASSKSTGGINQPQHF. The CDR3 bases are TGTGCCAGCAGCAAATCGACAGGGGGGATCAATCAGCCCCAGCATTTT.

This clonotype was counted many times. The chain has TRBV7-2 and TRBJ1-1; D uncertain. This CDR3 has 13 amino acids. In germline, CDR1 is SGHTA, CDR2 FQGNSA. V dropped 1 base and J dropped 5 bases, with 8 bases sitting between them. Written as DNA, the CDR3 is TGTGCCAGCAGCTTAGGGGCAGGTACTGAAGCTTTCTTT. It is translated as CASSLGAGTEAFF.

This clonotype was picked up many times. The rearrangement uses TRBV12-3 or TRBV12-4 and TRBJ2-6; no definite D call. This CDR3 has 14 amino acids. Trimming shortened V by 10 bases and J by 0 bases, and 10 bases separated the two germline ends. The CDR3 region has the DNA TGTGCCATCCAGTCCTTCTCTGGGGCCAACGTCCTGACTTTC. As protein: CAIQSFSGANVLTF.

There are many counts of this clonotype. V is TRBV6-2 or TRBV6-3 and J is TRBJ1-1; TRBD1 is a possible D gene (5 bases). This CDR3 has 13 residues. Germline-derived CDR1 and CDR2 are MNHEY and SVGEGT. V shed 6 bases and J shed 11 bases, with 19 bases lying between them. In nucleotides, the CDR3 is TGTGCCAGCAGACCCGACAGCGGGTGGAGGGCTTTCTTT. The encoded protein is CASRPDSGWRAFF.

At least ten counts were recorded for this clonotype. The V call is TRBV5-5, the J call TRBJ2-3; the match to TRBD1 covers 7 bases. CDR3 length: 16 amino acids. J lost 4 bases, V lost 4 bases, and 12 bases had no gene match. Germline CDR1 is SGHKS and CDR2 is YYEKEE (reference sequence). The CDR3 DNA follows: TGTGCCAGCAGCCACCGGGACAGCCGGCGGGCAGATACGCAGTATTTT. Protein sequence: CASSHRDSRRADTQYF.

This clonotype has ten or more counts. V and J are TRBV20-1 and TRBJ2-5; tentative D call: TRBD1 (7 bases). V was clipped by 0 bases and J by 0 bases, with 11 bases between them. Germline V CDR1 and CDR2: DFQATT, SNEGSKA (reference sequence). CDR3 length: 15 residues. CDR3 sequence (DNA): TGCAGTGCTAGAGATCCAGGGGGGCACCAAGAGACCCAGTACTTC. Protein: CSARDPGGHQETQYF.

In this sample, this clonotype turned up many times. V usage is TRBV7-2 and J usage is TRBJ2-7; possible D gene TRBD1, 5 bases. Trimming removed 3 bases at V and 4 bases at J, with 13 bases between. CDR3 length equals 14 residues. Germline assignment: CDR1 SGHTA and CDR2 FQGNSA. This CDR3 reads CASSLGRAPYEQYF. DNA for the CDR3: TGTGCCAGCAGCTTGGGCAGGGCCCCTTACGAGCAGTACTTC. Filled out from reference TRBV7-2 and TRBJ2-7, the complete variable domain reads GAGVSQSPSNKVTEKGKDVELRCDPISGHTALYWYRQSLGQGLEFLIYFQGNSAPDKSGLPSDRFSAERTGGSVSTLTIQRTQQEDSAVYLCASSLGRAPYEQYFGPGTRLTVT.

In this sample, this clonotype turned up many times. The chain joins TRBV9 to TRBJ1-1, with a possible D match to TRBD1 (5 bases). The CDR3 contains 16 residues. V lost 0 bases and J lost 1, with 13 bases in between. Germline lookup yields CDR1 SGDLS and CDR2 YYNGEE. The CDR3 protein is CASSVDDGRANTEAFF. The DNA of the CDR3 is TGTGCCAGCAGCGTAGACGATGGCAGGGCGAACACTGAAGCTTTCTTT.

This clonotype was counted many times. The chain recombines TRBV3-1 with TRBJ2-1, with D unresolved. This CDR3 comprises 12 residues. Germline assignment: CDR1 LGHDT and CDR2 YNNKEL (reference sequence). Trimming removed 4 bases from V and 9 bases from J, with 10 bases in between. The CDR3 reads CASSPLGLEQFF. The CDR3 coding sequence is TGTGCCAGCAGCCCCCTCGGGCTTGAGCAGTTCTTC.

This clonotype was recorded many times. The J gene is TRBJ2-3, the V gene TRBV28; D perhaps matches TRBD2 (6 bases). CDR3 length: 12 residues. The V end was cut by 8 bases, the J end by 5 bases, with 11 bases between. The germline V gene has CDR1 MDHEN and CDR2 SYDVKM. The chain's CDR3 is CASAGSLDTQYF. For the CDR3, the DNA is TGTGCCAGCGCGGGATCCCTAGATACGCAGTATTTT. The variable domain in full, with the rest retrieved from reference TRBV28 and TRBJ2-3, is DVKVTQSSRYLVKRTGEKVFLECVQDMDHENMFWYRQDPGLGLRLIYFSYDVKMKEKGDIPEGYSVSREKKERFSLILESASTNQTSMYLCASAGSLDTQYFGPGTRLTVL.